A single sample is the source of the 30 T cell receptor beta chains below, sequenced in a study of blood T cell repertoires in COVID-19. Some clones are missing from TCRdb's copy, which holds only in-frame ones; the method was immunoSEQ multiplex PCR. The sample records 230,000 or so clones, roughly 80% being singletons. Material for sequencing was peripheral blood. The origin of the receptors is a human donor in a cohort sampled during active COVID-19.

J is TRBJ1-6 and V is TRBV10-3, with D uncertain. V was clipped by 7 bases and J by 8 bases, with 15 bases between them. There are 14 residues in the CDR3. Per the germline V gene, CDR1 is ENHRY and CDR2 is SYGVKD. CDR3 DNA sequence: TGTGCCATCAAGGAGGGCAGACAATATTCACCCCTCCACTTT. It encodes CAIKEGRQYSPLHF.

The table lists this clone with a count of one. The chain uses TRBV4-2 and TRBJ2-7; D gene uncertain. This CDR3 is built from 13 residues. V gave up 0 bases and J gave up 2 bases, with 5 bases separating them. The germline V gene has CDR1 LGHNA and CDR2 YNFKEQ. This CDR3 reads CASSQERTYEQYF. The CDR3 region has the DNA TGTGCCAGCAGCCAAGAGAGGACCTACGAGCAGTACTTC.

The chain uses TRBV7-9 and TRBJ2-1; a weak D match, TRBD1 (5 bases). The CDR3 runs to 15 residues. The V and J ends lost 3 bases and 0 bases respectively, with 9 bases between them. In germline, CDR1 is SEHNR, CDR2 FQNEAQ (reference sequence). The CDR3 reads CASSFPGNSYNEQFF. CDR3 in DNA: TGTGCCAGCAGCTTTCCAGGGAACTCCTACAATGAGCAGTTCTTC.

The chain links TRBV4-1 to TRBJ2-7, with 7 positions matching TRBD2. Germline CDR1 and CDR2: MGHRA and YSYEKL. This CDR3 comprises 16 residues. J gave up 4 bases and V 0 bases, and 9 bases lay outside the gene matches. This CDR3 reads CASSQESGGRGYEQYF. Here the CDR3 DNA reads TGCGCCAGCAGCCAAGAAAGTGGCGGGAGAGGGTACGAGCAGTACTTC.

This sequence joins TRBV9 and TRBJ1-5, with D possibly being TRBD1 (6 bases). Germline loops: CDR1 SGDLS, CDR2 YYNGEE. V was clipped by 3 bases and J by 1 base, with 8 bases between them. This CDR3 comprises 14 residues. Written as DNA, the CDR3 is TGTGCCAGCAGCGCAGGACAGAGCAATCAGCCCCAGCATTTT. It translates to CASSAGQSNQPQHF.

The J gene is TRBJ2-7, the V gene TRBV2, with 8 nucleotides matching TRBD2. The V and J ends lost 2 bases and 0 bases, in that order; junction bases with no gene match: 15. This CDR3 has 19 residues. Germline assignment: CDR1 SNHLY and CDR2 FYNNEI. The CDR3 region has the DNA TGTGCCAGCAGTGAATATACACGGGCTAGCGGGCACAACTCCTACGAGCAGTACTTC. As protein: CASSEYTRASGHNSYEQYF.

This chain uses TRBV9 with TRBJ2-7; perhaps TRBD2 as D (5 bases). The germline V and J ends were trimmed by 0 bases and 5 bases, with 15 bases remaining between them. Looked up from germline, CDR1 is SGDLS and CDR2 is YYNGEE. The CDR3 loop spans 15 amino acids. The DNA of the CDR3 is TGTGCCAGCAGCGTAGGCGGTAATAGCGAGCACGAGCAGTACTTC. This encodes CASSVGGNSEHEQYF.

This chain joins TRBV27 and TRBJ2-7, with a weak D call TRBD1 (5 bases). Germline-derived CDR1 and CDR2 are MNHEY and SMNVEV (reference sequence). This CDR3 has 15 amino acids. Trimming took 5 bases from V and 4 from J, leaving 18 bases between them. The DNA for the CDR3 is TGTGCCAGCAGTATCGGACAACTAAGCCCGTACGAGCAGTACTTC. Protein: CASSIGQLSPYEQYF.

This clone has more than one count but fewer than ten. The V call is TRBV5-1, the J call TRBJ2-2, with D maybe TRBD2 (5 bases). From germline, CDR1 is SGHRS and CDR2 YFSETQ. This CDR3 contains 14 residues. V gave up 1 base and J gave up 5 bases, with 9 bases separating them. The CDR3 nucleotides read TGCGCCAGCAGCTTGCCCGGGAAAACCGGGGAGCTGTTTTTT. Translation: CASSLPGKTGELFF.

This chain uses TRBV7-9 with TRBJ1-1; a possible D gene is TRBD1 (5 bases). This CDR3 region has 15 residues. Germline CDR1 reads SEHNR; CDR2 reads FQNEAQ (reference sequence). Trimming removed 3 bases at V and 0 bases at J, with 11 bases between. This CDR3 is CASSLGGAMNTEAFF. In DNA, the CDR3 is TGTGCCAGCAGCTTGGGGGGAGCGATGAACACTGAAGCTTTCTTT.

This chain uses TRBV5-4 with TRBJ1-2; weak D call: TRBD1 (5 bases). CDR3 length: 14 amino acids. Per germline, CDR1 SGHNT and CDR2 YYREEE (reference sequence). V dropped 3 bases and J dropped 0 bases, with 9 bases sitting between them. The CDR3 coding sequence is TGTGCCAGCAGCTGGGACTTAACTAACTATGGCTACACCTTC. Encoded protein: CASSWDLTNYGYTF.

This clone has a count of ten or more. This rearrangement joins TRBV11-3 to TRBJ1-1; 7 nucleotides line up with TRBD1. V lost 8 bases, J lost 1 base, and 4 bases stayed unmatched. The length of the CDR3 is 13 residues. Germline CDR1 reads SGHNT; CDR2 reads YENEEA. The CDR3 region is CASANRGNTEAFF. The CDR3 DNA follows: TGTGCCAGCGCTAACAGGGGGAACACTGAAGCTTTCTTT. Together with reference TRBV11-3 and TRBJ1-1, the CDR3 gives the full variable domain: EAGVVQSPRYKIIEKKQPVAFWCNPISGHNTLYWYLQNLGQGPELLIRYENEEAVDDSQLPKDRFSAERLKGVDSTLKIQPAELGDSAVYLCASANRGNTEAFFGQGTRLTVV.

The chain recombines TRBV30 with TRBJ2-7, with 12 bases that match TRBD2. Germline loops: CDR1 GTSNPN, CDR2 SVGIG (reference sequence). The J segment lost 2 bases and the V segment lost 0 bases, leaving 2 bases of the junction unmatched. This CDR3 is built from 15 residues. CDR3 bases: TGTGCCTGGAGTGTAGGACTAGCGGGACCCTACGAGCAGTACTTC. Protein: CAWSVGLAGPYEQYF.

This clone was observed a handful of times. CDR3 sequence: CASSPGDYLNYNEQFF. The CDR3 region has the DNA TGTGCCAGCAGCCCTGGGGACTACCTTAACTACAATGAGCAGTTCTTC. The gene calls are TRBV9 and TRBJ2-1; 7 nucleotides agree with TRBD2. Trimming at V came to 4 bases and at J to 3 bases, leaving 10 bases not matched to a gene. The CDR3 is 16 amino acids. CDR1 SGDLS and CDR2 YYNGEE come from the germline V gene.

This clone has more than one count but fewer than ten. The chain links TRBV2 to TRBJ1-2; 9 bases line up with TRBD1. After removal of 5 bases from V and 7 bases from J, the junction contained 5 bases not matched to a gene. CDR1 and CDR2 from the germline V gene are SNHLY and FYNNEI. CDR3 length: 13 amino acids. This CDR3 is CASSWGQGTGYTF. CDR3 bases: TGTGCCAGCAGTTGGGGACAGGGCACTGGCTACACCTTC. The entire variable domain, with the rest obtained from reference TRBV2 and TRBJ1-2, is as follows: EPEVTQTPSHQVTQMGQEVILRCVPISNHLYFYWYRQILGQKVEFLVSFYNNEISEKSEIFDDQFSVERPDGSNFTLKIRSTKLEDSAMYFCASSWGQGTGYTFGSGTRLTVV.

V and J are TRBV16 and TRBJ2-2, with D possibly matching TRBD1 (6 bases). The V gene lost 0 bases and the J gene lost 1 base, with 6 bases spanning the gap. Germline CDR1 KGHSY, CDR2 FQNENV. This CDR3 has 15 amino acids. CDR3 nucleotides: TGTGCCAGCAGCCAATCAGGGGGGAACACCGGGGAGCTGTTTTTT. Translated, it gives CASSQSGGNTGELFF. Complete variable domain (other parts from reference TRBV16 and TRBJ2-2): GEEVAQTPKHLVRGEGQKAKLYCAPIKGHSYVFWYQQVLKNEFKFLISFQNENVFDETGMPKERFSAKCLPNSPCSLEIQATKLEDSAVYFCASSQSGGNTGELFFGEGSRLTVL.

The chain uses TRBV19 and TRBJ1-1; D is unclear. Germline V gives CDR1 LNHDA, CDR2 SQIVND (reference sequence). Trimming left V 3 bases short and J 5 bases short, with 13 bases between. This CDR3 has 14 amino acids. DNA of the CDR3: TGTGCCAGTAGTATCCCGGGTCTGGGTACTGAAGCTTTCTTT. Protein product: CASSIPGLGTEAFF. Supplemented by reference TRBV19 and TRBJ1-1, the full variable domain reads DGGITQSPKYLFRKEGQNVTLSCEQNLNHDAMYWYRQDPGQGLRLIYYSQIVNDFQKGDIAEGYSVSREKKESFPLTVTSAQKNPTAFYLCASSIPGLGTEAFFGQGTRLTVV.

The chain joins TRBV6-5 to TRBJ2-7; D is perhaps TRBD1 (5 bases). The V and J ends lost 7 bases and 7 bases respectively, with 11 bases between them. The germline V gene has CDR1 MNHEY and CDR2 SVGAGI. CDR3 size: 11 residues. The CDR3 nucleotides are TGTGCCAGCACCCAGGGTGAGGAGCAGTACTTC. Amino acid sequence: CASTQGEEQYF.

CDR3 sequence: CASVGQLGAEAFF. DNA for the CDR3: TGTGCCTCAGTGGGGCAGCTCGGTGCTGAAGCTTTCTTT. V usage is TRBV30 and J usage is TRBJ1-1, with TRBD1 as a possible D gene (5 bases). Germline V gene lookup returns CDR1 GTSNPN and CDR2 SVGIG (reference sequence). The CDR3 extends over 13 amino acids. Trimming left V 7 bases short and J 6 bases short, with 18 bases between. The variable domain in full, with the rest retrieved from reference TRBV30 and TRBJ1-1, is SQTIHQWPATLVQPVGSPLSLECTVEGTSNPNLYWYRQAAGRGLQLLFYSVGIGQISSEVPQNLSASRPQDRQFILSSKKLLLSDSGFYLCASVGQLGAEAFFGQGTRLTVV.

V usage is TRBV7-2 and J usage is TRBJ2-3; 11 positions agree with TRBD2. In germline, CDR1 is SGHTA, CDR2 FQGNSA. V lost 4 bases to trimming and J lost 2 bases; unmatched junction nucleotides: 5. This CDR3 comprises 16 residues. The CDR3 region is CASSSLAGGITDTQYF. CDR3 nucleotides: TGTGCCAGCAGCTCGCTAGCGGGAGGTATCACAGATACGCAGTATTTT.

This clone was seen just once. V is TRBV7-2 and J is TRBJ2-1; maybe TRBD1 (5 bases). This CDR3 region has 14 residues. The germline V gene encodes CDR1 SGHTA and CDR2 FQGNSA. Trimming pared 5 bases from V and 8 bases from J, leaving 16 bases between. This CDR3 is CASSPRHSRDEQFF. In nucleotides, the CDR3 is TGTGCCAGCAGCCCTCGGCACTCCAGGGATGAGCAGTTCTTC.

The J gene is TRBJ1-1, the V gene TRBV5-1; 9 nucleotides align to TRBD1. V lost 0 bases and J lost 5; bases outside the gene matches: 8. This CDR3 has 16 amino acids. In germline, CDR1 is SGHRS, CDR2 YFSETQ. CDR3 sequence reads: CASSLATGGAKTEAFF. In DNA form, the CDR3 reads TGCGCCAGCAGCTTGGCTACAGGGGGCGCGAAAACTGAAGCTTTCTTT. Full variable domain (missing parts from reference TRBV5-1 and TRBJ1-1): KAGVTQTPRYLIKTRGQQVTLSCSPISGHRSVSWYQQTPGQGLQFLFEYFSETQRNKGNFPGRFSGRQFSNSRSEMNVSTLELGDSALYLCASSLATGGAKTEAFFGQGTRLTVV.

The chain combines TRBV6-1 with TRBJ1-1; D unclear. The germline V gene encodes CDR1 MNHNS and CDR2 SASEGT. V was pared by 0 bases and J by 5 bases, with 10 bases between. This CDR3 is built from 14 residues. The CDR3 bases are TGTGCCAGCAGTGAAGCTGGGCGGGTTACTGAAGCTTTCTTT. This sequence encodes CASSEAGRVTEAFF.

The CDR3 is CASSLGQLKNTEAFF. For the CDR3, the DNA is TGTGCCAGCAGTTTAGGACAGTTAAAGAACACTGAAGCTTTCTTT. The chain links TRBV28 to TRBJ1-1; a weak D match, TRBD1 (6 bases). In germline, CDR1 is MDHEN, CDR2 SYDVKM. Trimming removed 2 bases from V and 1 base from J, with 11 bases in between. The CDR3 spans 15 residues.

This clone turned up a few times. The CDR3 is CASSTLSQVPLHEQYF. DNA for the CDR3: TGTGCCAGCAGCACATTATCCCAGGTACCCCTCCACGAGCAGTACTTC. The V call is TRBV7-3, the J call TRBJ2-7; D not certain. The CDR3 runs to 16 residues. Germline values: CDR1 SGHTA, CDR2 FQGTGA. V was trimmed by 5 bases and J by 5 bases, leaving 22 bases between them.

The gene calls are TRBV7-3 and TRBJ1-3, with D unresolved. Deletions cut 5 bases from V and 0 bases from J, with 8 bases between. This CDR3 has 14 residues. Looked up from germline, CDR1 is SGHTA and CDR2 is FQGTGA. The CDR3 nucleotides are TGTGCCAGCAGCCCGACTGCCTCTGGAAACACCATATATTTT. Its protein is CASSPTASGNTIYF.

This chain joins TRBV5-5 and TRBJ1-2, with 7 bases that match TRBD1. Germline CDR1 is SGHKS and CDR2 is YYEKEE (reference sequence). The ends lost 4 bases at V and 4 bases at J; junction bases unmatched: 4. The CDR3 is 13 residues long. CDR3: CASSPRDSYGYTF. The CDR3 DNA is TGTGCCAGCAGCCCGCGGGACAGCTATGGCTACACCTTC. The full variable domain, with the rest looked up from reference TRBV5-5 and TRBJ1-2, is DAGVTQSPTHLIKTRGQQVTLRCSPISGHKSVSWYQQVLGQGPQFIFQYYEKEERGRGNFPDRFSARQFPNYSSELNVNALLLGDSALYLCASSPRDSYGYTFGSGTRLTVV.

This clone was detected only a few times. This rearrangement joins TRBV5-1 to TRBJ2-7; maybe TRBD1 (5 bases). The CDR3 is 15 amino acids. Trimming shortened V by 0 bases and J by 4 bases, and 14 bases separated the two germline ends. Germline CDR1 is SGHRS and CDR2 is YFSETQ. The CDR3 region is CASSLEAGLRYEQYF. The CDR3 nucleotides are TGCGCCAGCAGCTTGGAAGCAGGGCTAAGGTACGAGCAGTACTTC.

This clone was recorded only once. The genes are TRBV18 and TRBJ2-4; 11 nucleotides match TRBD1. The V segment lost 3 bases and the J segment 6 bases; nucleotides outside the gene matches: 7. Germline CDR1 is KGHSH and CDR2 is LQKENI. This CDR3 is built from 16 residues. The CDR3 region is CASSPLGQGVGNIQYF. In nucleotides, the CDR3 is TGTGCCAGCTCACCTCTGGGACAGGGGGTAGGAAACATTCAGTACTTC.

The J gene is TRBJ2-3, the V gene TRBV9; D is uncertain. The germline V gene encodes CDR1 SGDLS and CDR2 YYNGEE. This CDR3 spans 13 amino acids. Trimming removed 0 bases at V and 4 bases at J, with 6 bases between. The CDR3 DNA reads TGTGCCAGCAGCGTAGAAACAGCAGATACGCAGTATTTT. It encodes CASSVETADTQYF.